A single sample gave rise to the 4 T cell receptor beta chains below, sequenced in a study of cytomegalovirus exposure and HLA in healthy donors. The PCR made use of 60 Vbeta and 13 Jbeta primers. TCRdb's table, derived via immunoSEQ multiplex PCR, lists solely in-frame clones and lacks some. The data hold 150,000 to 250,000 clones, with 79% observed a single time. The sample was PBMCs. These TCRs come from a woman in her twenties or thirties in good health and CMV-seropositive.

The V gene is TRBV4-3, the J gene TRBJ2-7, with 12 bases aligning to TRBD2. CDR3 size: 19 residues. After removal of 0 bases from V and 2 bases from J, the junction contained 11 bases not matched to a gene. CDR1 LGHNA and CDR2 YSLEER come from the germline V gene. The CDR3 DNA is TGCGCCAGCAGCCAAGATGGGGGCTTACTAGCGGGGGGAACCTACGAGCAGTACTTC. Encoded protein: CASSQDGGLLAGGTYEQYF.

This clone was counted once. The chain carries TRBV5-5 and TRBJ1-4; tentatively, D is TRBD1 (6 bases). Trimming stripped 4 bases from V and 7 bases from J, with 17 bases between. The germline CDR1 and CDR2 sequences are SGHKS and YYEKEE (reference sequence). The CDR3 length is 15 residues. In nucleotides, the CDR3 is TGTGCCAGCAGCATACAGGGATCCGCGAGTGAAAAACTGTTTTTT. It specifies CASSIQGSASEKLFF.

V is TRBV5-6 and J is TRBJ2-1; D may be TRBD2 (6 bases). The length of the CDR3 is 13 residues. Germline assignment: CDR1 SGHDT and CDR2 YYEEEE. Trimming cost V 4 bases and J 6 bases, with 11 bases left between them. The CDR3 DNA reads as TGTGCCAGCAGCGCGGGATCTATCAATGAGCAGTTCTTC. Translated, it gives CASSAGSINEQFF.

The gene calls are TRBV29-1 and TRBJ1-1; 9 bases align to TRBD1. The CDR3 has 15 amino acids. V dropped 6 bases and J dropped 3; count of bases not matched to a gene: 11. Germline V gene data show CDR1 as SQVTM and CDR2 as ANQGSEA. CDR3 DNA sequence: TGCAGCGTCGGTGGAACAGGGGGCAGGTACACTGAAGCTTTCTTT. Amino acids: CSVGGTGGRYTEAFF.